A selection of T cell receptor beta chains follows, all from one sample in a study of cytomegalovirus exposure and HLA in healthy donors. The protocol was immunoSEQ multiplex PCR, while the TCRdb copy is restricted to in-frame clones and leaves out a portion. The sample consists of roughly 150,000 clones, about 10% of them appearing once. The sequenced sample was PBMCs. These receptors were collected from a man between 45 and 60 years old in good health and CMV-seronegative. The CDR3 runs from the conserved cysteine through the conserved F or W. The order of the fields is CDR3 DNA, CDR3 protein, V gene, J gene, D gene, clone size. The D gene is left open where the match is weak. Not all rows give a size; the values are once, few, many and, for expanded clones, a class.

TGCAGCGTTTCGGGGGAGGGGTACGAGCAGTACTTC	CSVSGEGYEQYF	TRBV29-1	TRBJ2-7	TRBD2	few
TGTGCCAGCAGGCCGACAGGGGGCGCGTCCGGCTACACCTTC	CASRPTGGASGYTF	TRBV28	TRBJ1-2	TRBD1	.
TGTGCCAGCTCACCGGGCGCGAACACTGAAGCTTTCTTT	CASSPGANTEAFF	TRBV18	TRBJ1-1	.	.
TGTGCCAGTAATCTTCGTCAGCGGGGAGCTAACTATGGCTACACCTTC	CASNLRQRGANYGYTF	TRBV19	TRBJ1-2	.	.
TGTGCCAGCAGCCCGCTTCGGCGGGAGAAGTACGAGCAGTACTTC	CASSPLRREKYEQYF	TRBV6-5	TRBJ2-7	TRBD2	.
TGTGCCAGCAGTTACCCCCAAGAGTTTAGATCCTACAATGAGCAGTTCTTC	CASSYPQEFRSYNEQFF	TRBV28	TRBJ2-1	.	.
TGTGCCAGCAGTGACGGCGGGGAAGATACCCAGTACTTC	CASSDGGEDTQYF	TRBV6-1	TRBJ2-5	.	few
TGTGCCAGCAGCCTCGACTTTGCCTACGAGCAGTACTTC	CASSLDFAYEQYF	TRBV6-5	TRBJ2-7	.	.
TGTGCCAGCAGGGTTCTCAGAGAGACCCAGTACTTC	CASRVLRETQYF	TRBV5-6	TRBJ2-5	.	.
TGTGCCAGTAGTACGACAGGGGACTATGGCTACACCTTC	CASSTTGDYGYTF	TRBV19	TRBJ1-2	TRBD1	few